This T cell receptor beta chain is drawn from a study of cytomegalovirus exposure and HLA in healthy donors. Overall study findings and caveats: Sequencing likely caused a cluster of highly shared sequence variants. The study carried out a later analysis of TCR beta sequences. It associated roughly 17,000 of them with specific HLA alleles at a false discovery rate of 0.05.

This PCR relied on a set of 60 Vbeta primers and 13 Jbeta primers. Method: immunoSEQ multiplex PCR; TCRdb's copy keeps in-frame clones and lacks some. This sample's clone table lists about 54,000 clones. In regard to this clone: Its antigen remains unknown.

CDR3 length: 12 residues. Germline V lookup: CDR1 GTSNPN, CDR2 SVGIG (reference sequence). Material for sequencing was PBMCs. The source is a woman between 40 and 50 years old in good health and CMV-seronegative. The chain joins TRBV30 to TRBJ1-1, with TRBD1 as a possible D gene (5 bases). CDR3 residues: CATVVIAGQAFF. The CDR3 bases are TGTGCTACGGTAGTTATTGCAGGGCAAGCTTTCTTT.